Following are 20 T cell receptor beta chains from one sample sequenced in a study of blood T cell repertoires in COVID-19 (dated by TCRdb to about 2020). Libraries were constructed by the immunoSEQ multiplex PCR assay. TCRdb took over this immuneACCESS table, retaining in-frame rearrangements with V and J assigned. Such tables are incomplete; in checked studies, under half of the missing clones stem from an unresolved V gene, and the remainder is unexplained. This sample has roughly 140,000 clones in its table, and around four fifths of those were observed once. Of the sample, around 3.1% is held by the ten largest clones. Sequenced material: peripheral blood. The receptors shown here come from a woman aged 35 to 49 with active or convalescent COVID-19.

This clone was seen a single time. The rearrangement links TRBV9 to TRBJ2-2; D remains unclear. V was clipped by 0 bases and J by 4 bases, with 10 bases between them. Germline V lookup: CDR1 SGDLS, CDR2 YYNGEE. This CDR3 has 15 residues. CDR3 loop: CASSVGPSGTGELFF. The CDR3, as DNA: TGTGCCAGCAGCGTAGGGCCCTCGGGCACCGGGGAGCTGTTTTTT.

The CDR3 nucleotides read TGTGCCAGTAGCGGACAGGTTTACGAGCAGTACTTC. It specifies CASSGQVYEQYF. The V call is TRBV19, the J call TRBJ2-7; 7 bases are shared with TRBD1. Unmatched junction bases numbered 3, after V lost 6 bases and J lost 4 bases. Germline V gene lookup returns CDR1 LNHDA and CDR2 SQIVND (reference sequence). The CDR3 is 12 residues long.

The rearrangement links TRBV19 to TRBJ1-5; D ambiguous. Germline V gene lookup returns CDR1 LNHDA and CDR2 SQIVND (reference sequence). There are 14 residues in the CDR3. V lost 7 bases to trimming and J lost 6 bases, with 16 bases between them. The chain's CDR3 is CASTEGWRAQPQHF. Written as DNA, the CDR3 is TGTGCCAGTACCGAGGGTTGGAGGGCTCAGCCCCAGCATTTT.

The chain is built from TRBV29-1 and TRBJ2-7; D may be TRBD1 (8 bases). Germline V gives CDR1 SQVTM, CDR2 ANQGSEA. Trimming took 3 bases from V and 2 from J, leaving 17 bases between them. The CDR3 has 15 residues. The CDR3 reads CSVDSNRGGPYEQYF. CDR3 coding DNA: TGCAGCGTTGACTCCAACAGGGGGGGTCCCTACGAGCAGTACTTC.

The J gene is TRBJ1-1, the V gene TRBV27; no definite D call. This CDR3 contains 18 residues. Germline CDR1 MNHEY, CDR2 SMNVEV (reference sequence). V gave up 6 bases and J gave up 0 bases, with 23 bases separating them. For the CDR3, the DNA is TGTGCCAGCAGGTCCCGAGGGCTGGTCGATCTTATGAACACTGAAGCTTTCTTT. This gives the protein CASRSRGLVDLMNTEAFF.

The chain combines TRBV7-2 with TRBJ1-1; 8 positions agree with TRBD1. The V segment lost 7 bases and the J segment 5 bases; nucleotides outside the gene matches: 15. The CDR3 loop spans 16 amino acids. From germline, CDR1 is SGHTA and CDR2 FQGNSA. CDR3: CASISTGGTERTEAFF. DNA of the CDR3: TGTGCCAGCATTAGCACAGGGGGTACGGAGAGGACTGAAGCTTTCTTT.

CDR3 residues: CASSREYTNYNEQFF. For the CDR3, the DNA is TGTGCCAGCAGCCGGGAATACACTAACTACAATGAGCAGTTCTTC. V is TRBV2 and J is TRBJ2-1; a weak D match, TRBD2 (5 bases). The CDR3 extends over 15 amino acids. The V end lost 6 bases, the J end lost 3 bases, and 15 bases lay between the germline ends. Germline V CDR1 and CDR2: SNHLY, FYNNEI. The entire variable domain, with the rest obtained from reference TRBV2 and TRBJ2-1, is as follows: EPEVTQTPSHQVTQMGQEVILRCVPISNHLYFYWYRQILGQKVEFLVSFYNNEISEKSEIFDDQFSVERPDGSNFTLKIRSTKLEDSAMYFCASSREYTNYNEQFFGPGTRLTVL.

CDR3 in DNA: TGTGCCAGCAGCCGCCGACAGGGAACTGAAGCTTTCTTT. Amino acids: CASSRRQGTEAFF. The chain links TRBV5-6 to TRBJ1-1, with 7 bases lining up with TRBD1. This CDR3 spans 13 amino acids. The germline V gene encodes CDR1 SGHDT and CDR2 YYEEEE. V shed 4 bases, J shed 5 bases, and the junction held 5 bases outside the gene matches.

This clone was recorded once. The V call is TRBV30, the J call TRBJ1-1; unclear D gene. The CDR3 totals 13 residues. CDR1 and CDR2 (germline): GTSNPN, SVGIG (reference sequence). Deletions cut 0 bases from V and 1 base from J, with 6 bases between. The CDR3, as DNA: TGTGCCTGGAGTGTACCGCGGAACACTGAAGCTTTCTTT. Amino acids: CAWSVPRNTEAFF.

This clone was counted between two and nine times. This chain links TRBV6-5 with TRBJ1-1; possibly TRBD1 for D (6 bases). In germline, CDR1 is MNHEY, CDR2 SVGAGI. This CDR3 has 15 residues. The germline V and J ends were trimmed by 0 bases and 4 bases, with 12 bases remaining between them. The CDR3 spells CASSYSLRGATEAFF. CDR3 in DNA: TGTGCCAGCAGTTACTCCCTTCGGGGGGCCACTGAAGCTTTCTTT.

A few counts support this clone. V and J are TRBV3-1 (or the pseudogene TRBV3-2) and TRBJ2-2; weak D call: TRBD2 (6 bases). CDR3 size: 13 residues. Germline values: CDR1 LGHDT, CDR2 YNNKEL (reference sequence). V lost 4 bases to trimming and J lost 7 bases, with 10 bases between them. CDR3 region: CASSPRGGGELFF. The CDR3 coding sequence is TGTGCCAGCAGCCCACGGGGAGGCGGGGAGCTGTTTTTT.

This chain joins TRBV30 and TRBJ1-2; 10 bases map to TRBD1. Germline V lookup: CDR1 GTSNPN, CDR2 SVGIG (reference sequence). With V trimmed by 1 base and J by 5 bases, 4 bases remained unmatched. The CDR3 extends over 14 amino acids. CDR3: CAWSGTGGLYGYTF. The CDR3 region has the DNA TGTGCCTGGAGTGGGACAGGGGGTTTGTATGGCTACACCTTC.

J is TRBJ2-2 and V is TRBV28; D remains unclear. Germline V gives CDR1 MDHEN, CDR2 SYDVKM. Trimming stripped 2 bases from V and 3 bases from J, with 4 bases between. There are 13 residues in the CDR3. The CDR3 coding sequence is TGTGCCAGCAGTTTAACTTACACCGGGGAGCTGTTTTTT. Amino acids: CASSLTYTGELFF.

V is TRBV11-2 and J is TRBJ2-6; TRBD1 might be the D (5 bases). The V end lost 5 bases, the J end lost 1 base, and 12 bases lay between the germline ends. CDR1 and CDR2 (germline): SGHAT, FQNNGV. The CDR3 runs to 16 residues. The CDR3 region has the DNA TGTGCCAGCAGCGGTCGTGCAGGGTCTGGGGCCAACGTCCTGACTTTC. It encodes CASSGRAGSGANVLTF.

The gene calls are TRBV10-1 and TRBJ2-2, with 7 bases that match TRBD2. The CDR3 is 14 residues long. The V and J ends lost 6 bases and 4 bases, in that order; junction bases with no gene match: 5. Germline V lookup: CDR1 WNHNN, CDR2 SYGVQD (reference sequence). CDR3 bases: TGCGCCAGCAGGGGGAGGGAGGCCACCGGGGAGCTGTTTTTT. It encodes CASRGREATGELFF.

The gene calls are TRBV28 and TRBJ2-3, with D tentatively TRBD1 (5 bases). V lost 2 bases and J 2 bases, leaving 8 bases between the germline ends. Germline V gives CDR1 MDHEN, CDR2 SYDVKM. CDR3 length: 14 residues. The chain's CDR3 is CASSLRQNTDTQYF. In nucleotides, the CDR3 is TGTGCCAGCAGTTTACGACAGAACACAGATACGCAGTATTTT.

This chain uses TRBV9 with TRBJ2-2; D may be TRBD2 (6 bases). The germline V gene encodes CDR1 SGDLS and CDR2 YYNGEE. Trimming left V 7 bases short and J 2 bases short, with 18 bases between. This CDR3 is built from 16 residues. In DNA form, the CDR3 reads TGTGCCAGCGGATTGGGCCTAGCGCCCAACACCGGGGAGCTGTTTTTT. It yields the protein CASGLGLAPNTGELFF.

V and J are TRBV10-1 and TRBJ1-1; maybe TRBD1 (5 bases). Germline CDR1 and CDR2: WNHNN and SYGVQD (reference sequence). The CDR3 is made up of 14 amino acids. V was pared by 8 bases and J by 5 bases, with 18 bases between. The CDR3 bases are TGCGCCAGCCAACACTCGGGGGTCGGGACTGAAGCTTTCTTT. Amino acid sequence: CASQHSGVGTEAFF.

CDR3 in DNA: TGCGCCAGCAGCCAAGAGAATCGAGGGTATGGCTACACCTTC. It encodes CASSQENRGYGYTF. The chain carries TRBV4-3 and TRBJ1-2; D gene unclear. The CDR3 totals 14 residues. Germline CDR1 reads LGHNA; CDR2 reads YSLEER. V lost 0 bases and J 5 bases, leaving 10 bases between the germline ends.

This chain uses TRBV6-6 with TRBJ1-2; D perhaps matches TRBD1 (5 bases). V lost 4 bases and J lost 8, with 20 bases in between. Germline V CDR1 and CDR2: MNHNY, SVGAGI (reference sequence). CDR3 length: 15 residues. The CDR3 DNA sequence: TGTGCCAGCAGTTCCACGACAGTGAACCCTAACGGCTACACCTTC. Amino acid sequence: CASSSTTVNPNGYTF.